These 17 T cell receptor beta chains were all obtained from the same sample, sequenced in a study of blood T cell repertoires in COVID-19. Clones were sequenced by immunoSEQ multiplex PCR, and TCRdb holds only the in-frame ones, with some missing. The sample records about 100,000 clones, roughly 85% being singletons. The sequencing sample was made of peripheral blood. Receptors were obtained from a woman aged 70 to 79 with acute or convalescent COVID-19.

V is TRBV19 and J is TRBJ2-1; 8 nucleotides line up with TRBD2. The length of the CDR3 is 13 residues. The ends lost 7 bases at V and 7 bases at J; junction bases unmatched: 6. CDR1 LNHDA and CDR2 SQIVND come from the germline V gene (reference sequence). The CDR3 here is CASNDGGANEQFF. DNA of the CDR3: TGTGCCAGTAACGACGGGGGGGCAAATGAGCAGTTCTTC.

With respect to this clone: The sample has other DNA sequences that encode this CDR3 too. The J gene is TRBJ2-1, the V gene TRBV9; possibly TRBD2 for D (6 bases). The CDR3 runs to 13 residues. The germline CDR1 and CDR2 sequences are SGDLS and YYNGEE. Trimming shortened V by 0 bases and J by 7 bases, and 8 bases separated the two germline ends. This CDR3 reads CASSVAGGNEQFF. The CDR3 DNA reads TGTGCCAGCAGCGTAGCTGGGGGGAATGAGCAGTTCTTC.

The chain is built from TRBV15 and TRBJ1-4; D ambiguous. The CDR3 covers 13 residues. V lost 6 bases and J lost 8, with 13 bases in between. Germline V lookup: CDR1 LNHNV, CDR2 YYDKDF (reference sequence). This chain's CDR3 is CATSGRVWEKLFF. The DNA of the CDR3 is TGTGCCACCAGTGGGAGGGTTTGGGAAAAACTGTTTTTT.

V usage is TRBV27 and J usage is TRBJ1-4; 7 bases align to TRBD1. The CDR3 is 15 residues long. With V trimmed by 7 bases and J by 5 bases, 10 bases remained unmatched. Germline V gene lookup returns CDR1 MNHEY and CDR2 SMNVEV (reference sequence). The CDR3 loop reads CASTKFTGANEKLFF. In nucleotides, the CDR3 is TGTGCCAGCACTAAGTTTACAGGGGCAAATGAAAAACTGTTTTTT.

V and J are TRBV2 and TRBJ2-2; 8 positions match TRBD1. The CDR3 contains 15 residues. Unmatched junction bases numbered 8, after V lost 4 bases and J lost 7 bases. Germline assignment: CDR1 SNHLY and CDR2 FYNNEI. The CDR3 loop is CASSASRGLSGELFF. In DNA form, the CDR3 reads TGTGCCAGCAGTGCGTCCAGGGGGCTGAGCGGGGAGCTGTTTTTT.

This clone was found a few times. The chain employs TRBV6-5 and TRBJ1-1, with D possibly matching TRBD1 (5 bases). The CDR3 spans 14 residues. Looked up from germline, CDR1 is MNHEY and CDR2 is SVGAGI. V shed 4 bases and J shed 0 bases, with 9 bases lying between them. CDR3 DNA sequence: TGTGCCAGCAGTTCGACAGCTGTGAACACTGAAGCTTTCTTT. The encoded protein is CASSSTAVNTEAFF.

The V gene is TRBV28, the J gene TRBJ2-1; D is perhaps TRBD2 (5 bases). This CDR3 has 15 residues. Looked up from germline, CDR1 is MDHEN and CDR2 is SYDVKM. V lost 2 bases, J lost 2 bases, and 10 bases lay in between. The chain's CDR3 is CASSLGGSTYNEQFF. The CDR3 coding sequence is TGTGCCAGCAGTTTAGGAGGCAGTACCTACAATGAGCAGTTCTTC. Based on the CDR3 plus reference TRBV28 and TRBJ2-1, the full variable domain is DVKVTQSSRYLVKRTGEKVFLECVQDMDHENMFWYRQDPGLGLRLIYFSYDVKMKEKGDIPEGYSVSREKKERFSLILESASTNQTSMYLCASSLGGSTYNEQFFGPGTRLTVL.

V usage is TRBV9 and J usage is TRBJ2-1; D gene unclear. The CDR3 has 9 residues. V was trimmed by 4 bases and J by 12 bases, leaving 5 bases between them. Germline assignment: CDR1 SGDLS and CDR2 YYNGEE. Written as DNA, the CDR3 is TGTGCCAGCAGCCCCTGGCAGTTCTTC. Translated: CASSPWQFF.

This chain connects TRBV5-1 to TRBJ1-1, with TRBD1 matching 7 bases. Germline CDR1 SGHRS, CDR2 YFSETQ. The CDR3 is 14 amino acids. J gave up 3 bases and V 4 bases, and 6 bases lay outside the gene matches. CDR3 amino acids: CASSAQGFDTEAFF. In DNA form, the CDR3 reads TGCGCCAGCAGCGCACAGGGGTTCGACACTGAAGCTTTCTTT. The variable domain in full, with the rest retrieved from reference TRBV5-1 and TRBJ1-1, is KAGVTQTPRYLIKTRGQQVTLSCSPISGHRSVSWYQQTPGQGLQFLFEYFSETQRNKGNFPGRFSGRQFSNSRSEMNVSTLELGDSALYLCASSAQGFDTEAFFGQGTRLTVV.

This clone was picked up one time. The chain is built from TRBV14 and TRBJ1-4, with D unclear. V was trimmed by 5 bases and J by 5 bases, leaving 12 bases between them. CDR1 and CDR2 from the germline V gene are SGHDN and FVKESK. There are 14 residues in the CDR3. The CDR3 nucleotides are TGTGCCAGCAGCTACCGGGTCCAGAATGAAAAACTGTTTTTT. Encoded protein: CASSYRVQNEKLFF.

V gene TRBV3-1 (or the pseudogene TRBV3-2) combines with J gene TRBJ2-2, with TRBD2 matching over 7 bases. Per germline, CDR1 LGHDT and CDR2 YNNKEL (reference sequence). The junction had 6 bases not matched to a gene; V was cut back by 4 bases and J by 4 bases. The CDR3 covers 15 residues. CDR3 region: CASSPRGGGTGELFF. The CDR3 DNA sequence: TGTGCCAGCAGCCCCCGTGGCGGGGGCACCGGGGAGCTGTTTTTT.

Concerning this clone: The same CDR3 is also encoded by other DNA sequences in this sample. The chain is built from TRBV18 and TRBJ1-1, with a weak D call TRBD1 (6 bases). Trimming removed 4 bases at V and 1 base at J, with 7 bases between. In germline, CDR1 is KGHSH, CDR2 LQKENI. CDR3 length: 13 residues. The CDR3 bases are TGTGCCAGCTCACGACAGGAGAACACTGAAGCTTTCTTT. Amino acids: CASSRQENTEAFF. Full variable domain (remainder filled in from reference TRBV18 and TRBJ1-1): NAGVMQNPRHLVRRRGQEARLRCSPMKGHSHVYWYRQLPEEGLKFMVYLQKENIIDESGMPKERFSAEFPKEGPSILRIQQVVRGDSAAYFCASSRQENTEAFFGQGTRLTVV.

This clone was counted a single time. CDR3 region: CASSLSAWGLNNSPLHF. The CDR3 DNA is TGTGCCAGCTCACTTTCGGCGTGGGGGCTAAATAATTCACCCCTCCACTTT. This chain links TRBV18 with TRBJ1-6; tentative D call: TRBD1 (6 bases). Trimming removed 4 bases at V and 5 bases at J, with 18 bases between. The germline V gene has CDR1 KGHSH and CDR2 LQKENI. This CDR3 has 17 amino acids.

This chain links TRBV6-2 or TRBV6-3 with TRBJ2-1; 8 nucleotides agree with TRBD2. Germline loops: CDR1 MNHEY, CDR2 SVGEGT. V dropped 4 bases and J dropped 7; count of bases not matched to a gene: 6. The CDR3 runs 14 residues. The CDR3 here is CASSFPAGGNEQFF. The CDR3 nucleotides are TGTGCCAGCAGTTTTCCCGCGGGGGGAAATGAGCAGTTCTTC.

The gene calls are TRBV24-1 and TRBJ2-6; no firm D call. Germline V gene data show CDR1 as KGHDR and CDR2 as SFDVKD. The CDR3 runs to 15 residues. Trimming removed 10 bases from V and 3 bases from J, with 15 bases in between. CDR3 protein: CATSRQENGANVLTF. The CDR3 bases are TGTGCCACTTCAAGGCAGGAAAATGGGGCCAACGTCCTGACTTTC.

The V gene is TRBV7-9, the J gene TRBJ1-2, with unresolved D. The ends were cut back, 3 bases at V and 4 bases at J, with 9 bases in the middle. The CDR3 is made up of 13 amino acids. CDR1 is SEHNR, CDR2 FQNEAQ, per germline (reference sequence). Here the CDR3 DNA reads TGTGCCAGCAGCTTTGGGGAGAGCTATGGCTACACCTTC. Its translation: CASSFGESYGYTF.

The chain couples TRBV11-2 to TRBJ2-7; TRBD2 is a possible D gene (5 bases). Trimming left V 1 base short and J 3 bases short, with 13 bases between. CDR1 and CDR2 from the germline V gene are SGHAT and FQNNGV. The CDR3 has 15 amino acids. The CDR3 sequence: CASSLGLADIYEQYF. Here the CDR3 DNA reads TGTGCCAGCAGCTTAGGGCTAGCCGATATCTACGAGCAGTACTTC.